These T cell receptor beta chains were read from a single sample in a study of cytomegalovirus exposure and HLA in healthy donors. Method: immunoSEQ multiplex PCR; TCRdb's copy keeps in-frame clones and lacks some. This table lists about 96,000 clones. Material for sequencing was PBMCs. The receptor set was obtained from a woman aged 25 to 39 in good health and CMV-seronegative. Both conserved end residues are part of each CDR3. The D gene is left open where the match is weak.

j_gene: TRBJ2-7
v_gene: TRBV13
d_gene: TRBD1
CDR3nt: TGTGCCAGCAGCGAAGGGGGACAGGGGCCCTTCTACGAGCAGTACTTC
CDR3aa: CASSEGGQGPFYEQYF

j_gene: TRBJ2-7
v_gene: TRBV7-8
d_gene: NA
CDR3nt: TGTGCCAGCAGCCCGTCGCGGGGATTCTCCTACGAGCAGTACTTC
CDR3aa: CASSPSRGFSYEQYF

j_gene: TRBJ2-1
v_gene: TRBV5-1
d_gene: TRBD2
CDR3nt: TGCGCCAGCAGCCTAGCGGGAGAACCCTACAATGAGCAGTTCTTC
CDR3aa: CASSLAGEPYNEQFF

j_gene: TRBJ1-5
v_gene: TRBV11-2
d_gene: NA
CDR3nt: TGTGCCAGCAGCTTAGATGGGCATCCCCCTCAGCCCCAGCATTTT
CDR3aa: CASSLDGHPPQPQHF

j_gene: TRBJ2-7
v_gene: TRBV28
d_gene: NA
CDR3nt: TGTGCCAGCAGTTCAAGTCAGGGTACCTACGAGCAGTACTTC
CDR3aa: CASSSSQGTYEQYF

j_gene: TRBJ2-5
v_gene: TRBV6-1
d_gene: NA
CDR3nt: TGTGCCAGCAGAGACACGGGGGACCCACAAGAGACCCAGTACTTC
CDR3aa: CASRDTGDPQETQYF

j_gene: TRBJ2-7
v_gene: TRBV28
d_gene: NA
CDR3nt: TGTGCCAGCAGCCGGAGCTATGAAATGTTGGGTTACGAGCAGTACTTC
CDR3aa: CASSRSYEMLGYEQYF

j_gene: TRBJ1-2
v_gene: TRBV9
d_gene: NA
CDR3nt: TGTGCCAGCAGCCCCCATGACTATGGCTACACCTTC
CDR3aa: CASSPHDYGYTF

j_gene: TRBJ2-7
v_gene: TRBV28
d_gene: NA
CDR3nt: TGTGCCAGCAGTTTAGCGGGGCGCCTACTAAGCTACGAGCAGTACTTC
CDR3aa: CASSLAGRLLSYEQYF

j_gene: TRBJ2-7
v_gene: TRBV10-3
d_gene: TRBD2
CDR3nt: TGTGCCATCAGTGCGACCCCTAGCGGGGCGGATTCCTACGAGCAGTACTTC
CDR3aa: CAISATPSGADSYEQYF

j_gene: TRBJ1-5
v_gene: TRBV28
d_gene: TRBD1
CDR3nt: TGTGCCAGCAGTTATTATTTTGCTCAGGGGGCACAGCCCCAGCATTTT
CDR3aa: CASSYYFAQGAQPQHF

j_gene: TRBJ1-4
v_gene: TRBV5-6
d_gene: TRBD1
CDR3nt: TGTGCCAGCAGCCCAGGGGGTGCAACTAATGAAAAACTGTTTTTT
CDR3aa: CASSPGGATNEKLFF

j_gene: TRBJ2-2
v_gene: TRBV2
d_gene: TRBD2
CDR3nt: TGTGCCAGCAGTGTCGGGCTAGCGGGAGGAAAATACACCGGGGAGCTGTTTTTT
CDR3aa: CASSVGLAGGKYTGELFF

j_gene: TRBJ2-7
v_gene: TRBV6-6
d_gene: TRBD1
CDR3nt: TGTGCCAGCAGTTACTCGGTCGGGACAGGGTCCTACGAGCAGTACTTC
CDR3aa: CASSYSVGTGSYEQYF

j_gene: TRBJ2-7
v_gene: TRBV28
d_gene: TRBD1
CDR3nt: TGTGCCAGCAGTTTACGATCGACCGGGACAGGGGTTTACGAGCAGTACTTC
CDR3aa: CASSLRSTGTGVYEQYF

j_gene: TRBJ1-2
v_gene: TRBV5-1
d_gene: TRBD1
CDR3nt: TGCGCCAGCAGCATAGACAGGGTTCTATCAGGCTACACCTTC
CDR3aa: CASSIDRVLSGYTF

j_gene: TRBJ2-3
v_gene: TRBV7-6
d_gene: TRBD2
CDR3nt: TGTGCCAGCAGCCGACTAGCGGGAGGGGTGGATACGCAGTATTTT
CDR3aa: CASSRLAGGVDTQYF

j_gene: TRBJ2-5
v_gene: TRBV7-3
d_gene: TRBD2
CDR3nt: TGTGCCAGCAGCAACGGACTAGCGGGGGCCGGGGAGACCCAGTACTTC
CDR3aa: CASSNGLAGAGETQYF

j_gene: TRBJ1-1
v_gene: TRBV19
d_gene: TRBD1
CDR3nt: TGTGCCACATTTCTTACAGGGGGAATAAACACTGAAGCTTTCTTT
CDR3aa: CATFLTGGINTEAFF

j_gene: TRBJ1-1
v_gene: TRBV14
d_gene: TRBD1
CDR3nt: TGTGCCAGCAGCGACAGGGGAGTTAGCACTGAAGCTTTCTTT
CDR3aa: CASSDRGVSTEAFF

j_gene: TRBJ1-2
v_gene: TRBV29-1
d_gene: NA
CDR3nt: TGCAGCGTTGACTATCAGGGGAACTATGGCTACACCTTC
CDR3aa: CSVDYQGNYGYTF

j_gene: TRBJ2-2
v_gene: TRBV27
d_gene: NA
CDR3nt: TGTGCCAGCAGTGGGGCGGCCGGGGAGCTGTTTTTT
CDR3aa: CASSGAAGELFF

j_gene: TRBJ2-7
v_gene: TRBV7-6
d_gene: TRBD1
CDR3nt: TGTGCCAGCGGGACAGCTTTTACCTACGAGCAGTACTTC
CDR3aa: CASGTAFTYEQYF

j_gene: TRBJ2-3
v_gene: TRBV6-5
d_gene: NA
CDR3nt: TGTGCCAGCAGTTATAAAGGGAGAAATACAGATACGCAGTATTTT
CDR3aa: CASSYKGRNTDTQYF

j_gene: TRBJ1-2
v_gene: TRBV4-2
d_gene: NA
CDR3nt: TGTGCCAGCAGCCAAGATCCGGACGGGGGTAGCTATGGCTACACCTTC
CDR3aa: CASSQDPDGGSYGYTF

j_gene: TRBJ1-5
v_gene: TRBV2
d_gene: TRBD1
CDR3nt: TGTGCCAGCAGTGGTGGGACAGGGATGGGTCAGCCCCAGCATTTT
CDR3aa: CASSGGTGMGQPQHF

j_gene: TRBJ1-2
v_gene: TRBV14
d_gene: TRBD1
CDR3nt: TGTGCCAGCAGCCAAGATTATACAGGGGATGGCTACACCTTC
CDR3aa: CASSQDYTGDGYTF

j_gene: TRBJ2-7
v_gene: TRBV28
d_gene: TRBD2
CDR3nt: TGTGCCAGCAGACCTCCTAGCGGGAGTTCCTACGAGCAGTACTTC
CDR3aa: CASRPPSGSSYEQYF

j_gene: TRBJ2-7
v_gene: TRBV5-1
d_gene: TRBD1
CDR3nt: TGCGCCAGCAGCTCGCGGACAGGGGGCCACGAGCAGTACTTC
CDR3aa: CASSSRTGGHEQYF

j_gene: TRBJ2-5
v_gene: TRBV29-1
d_gene: TRBD1
CDR3nt: TGCAGCGCCTACCCGGGACAGCAAGAGACCCAGTACTTC
CDR3aa: CSAYPGQQETQYF

j_gene: TRBJ1-5
v_gene: TRBV5-1
d_gene: TRBD1
CDR3nt: TGCGCCAGCAGCAGCCAGGGGGCCTATGGCAATCAGCCCCAGCATTTT
CDR3aa: CASSSQGAYGNQPQHF

j_gene: TRBJ1-1
v_gene: TRBV7-9
d_gene: NA
CDR3nt: TGTGCCAGCAACTTCAGGGTTAACACTGAAGCTTTCTTT
CDR3aa: CASNFRVNTEAFF

j_gene: TRBJ2-3
v_gene: TRBV10-3
d_gene: NA
CDR3nt: TGTGCCATCAGTGCCGAGACAGGAGCGGATACGCAGTATTTT
CDR3aa: CAISAETGADTQYF

j_gene: TRBJ2-7
v_gene: TRBV28
d_gene: NA
CDR3nt: TGTGCCAGCAGTTTAGGGGGACTGAGGAGCTCCTACGAGCAGTACTTC
CDR3aa: CASSLGGLRSSYEQYF

j_gene: TRBJ1-5
v_gene: TRBV19
d_gene: NA
CDR3nt: TGTGCCAGTAGTATTGCTAACTCAGGACCCCAGCATTTT
CDR3aa: CASSIANSGPQHF

j_gene: TRBJ1-5
v_gene: TRBV10-3
d_gene: TRBD1
CDR3nt: TGTGCCATCAGTGACCATCACAGGGGGCAGGGCAATCAGCCCCAGCATTTT
CDR3aa: CAISDHHRGQGNQPQHF

j_gene: TRBJ2-3
v_gene: TRBV7-2
d_gene: NA
CDR3nt: TGTGCCAGCAGCGAGGGTACACATACGCAGTATTTT
CDR3aa: CASSEGTHTQYF

j_gene: TRBJ2-7
v_gene: TRBV5-6
d_gene: NA
CDR3nt: TGTGCCAGCACCCTCGGGGTAACGGGAGAGTACTTC
CDR3aa: CASTLGVTGEYF

j_gene: TRBJ1-1
v_gene: TRBV5-1
d_gene: TRBD1
CDR3nt: TGCGCCAGCAGCTTGGTTGAGGACAGGGAATTCACTGAAGCTTTCTTT
CDR3aa: CASSLVEDREFTEAFF

j_gene: TRBJ2-1
v_gene: TRBV15
d_gene: NA
CDR3nt: TGTGCCACCAGCAGAGATCCGGGACTGAGGAATGAGCAGTTCTTC
CDR3aa: CATSRDPGLRNEQFF

j_gene: TRBJ2-7
v_gene: TRBV21-1
d_gene: NA
CDR3nt: TGTGCCAGCAGCCAGGGGCTCCTGTACGAGCAGTACTTC
CDR3aa: CASSQGLLYEQYF

j_gene: TRBJ2-7
v_gene: TRBV11-2
d_gene: NA
CDR3nt: TGTGCCAGCAGCTTAGTTCCTCCCTACTACGAGCAGTACTTC
CDR3aa: CASSLVPPYYEQYF

j_gene: TRBJ2-2
v_gene: TRBV5-1
d_gene: NA
CDR3nt: TGCGCCAGCAGCTTACTAGGGGGGGAGCTGTTTTTT
CDR3aa: CASSLLGGELFF

j_gene: TRBJ1-2
v_gene: TRBV30
d_gene: TRBD1
CDR3nt: TGTGCGCGGACAGGGGGCAACTATGGCTACACCTTC
CDR3aa: CARTGGNYGYTF

j_gene: TRBJ2-3
v_gene: TRBV4-1
d_gene: NA
CDR3nt: TGCGCCAGCAGCCAAGATTTAGCGAGAACGCAGTATTTT
CDR3aa: CASSQDLARTQYF

j_gene: TRBJ1-1
v_gene: TRBV5-1
d_gene: TRBD1
CDR3nt: TGCGCCAGCAGCGGGGGACAGGGGACTGAAGCTTTCTTT
CDR3aa: CASSGGQGTEAFF

j_gene: TRBJ2-1
v_gene: TRBV2
d_gene: NA
CDR3nt: TGTGCCAGCAGTGAAGCGCGAGGCCGGAGCTCCTACAATGAGCAGTTCTTC
CDR3aa: CASSEARGRSSYNEQFF

j_gene: TRBJ1-6
v_gene: TRBV19
d_gene: NA
CDR3nt: TGTGCCAGTAGTATGGGCAGGGCAAATAATTCACCCCTCCACTTT
CDR3aa: CASSMGRANNSPLHF

j_gene: TRBJ2-5
v_gene: TRBV5-1
d_gene: NA
CDR3nt: TGCGCCAGCAGCCCCCCTGGGGGGTTGGGGGAGACCCAGTACTTC
CDR3aa: CASSPPGGLGETQYF

j_gene: TRBJ2-3
v_gene: TRBV6-5
d_gene: TRBD2
CDR3nt: TGTGCCAGCAGAGACCTAGCGGGCGGGACAGATACGCAGTATTTT
CDR3aa: CASRDLAGGTDTQYF

j_gene: TRBJ2-2
v_gene: TRBV6-1
d_gene: NA
CDR3nt: TGTGCCAGCAGTGGGACAGCTGCCGGGGAGCTGTTTTTT
CDR3aa: CASSGTAAGELFF

j_gene: TRBJ2-1
v_gene: TRBV9
d_gene: NA
CDR3nt: TGTGCCAGCAGCGGTTCTTTAGCCCGGGTGGATGAGCAGTTCTTC
CDR3aa: CASSGSLARVDEQFF

j_gene: TRBJ2-7
v_gene: TRBV6-5
d_gene: TRBD2
CDR3nt: TGTGCCAGCAGTTACGGGGGAACTAGCGGGAGCGAGCAGTACTTC
CDR3aa: CASSYGGTSGSEQYF

j_gene: TRBJ2-7
v_gene: TRBV19
d_gene: NA
CDR3nt: TGTGCCAGTAGTTCTGGACTTTCCGAGCAGTACTTC
CDR3aa: CASSSGLSEQYF